The sequence of this TCR beta chain was determined in a study of a mutant IDH1 vaccine in newly diagnosed glioma. Overall study context: At weeks 1, 3, 5, 7, 11, 15, 19 and 23, patients received a vaccination, eight in all. Following radiotherapy alone, or alongside temozolomide cycles, vaccination was started after an interval of 4-6 weeks. Treatment recipients were approximately 62% male and about 40% female, and their mean age was around 40 years.

Produced via immunoSEQ multiplex PCR; TCRdb's table is partial and in-frame only. The table has about 38,000 clones, approximately 80% seen once; the top ten hold 4% to 6%. Germline-derived CDR1 and CDR2 are SGDLS and YYNGEE. V was trimmed by 4 bases and J by 4 bases, leaving 15 bases between them. The CDR3 covers 15 residues. Time point defined: week 23, last vaccination. What each vaccine dose contained was 300 ug of mutant IDH1 20-mer peptide, accompanied by topical imiquimod. The astrocytomas were IDH1-mutant, ATRX-negative, and WHO grade 3 or 4. Notes on this clone: Its antigen remains unknown.

The rearrangement joins TRBV9 to TRBJ2-1, with D maybe TRBD2 (5 bases). The receptor was derived from a man aged 35 to 55 with glioma. Specimen: PBMCs, collected from a glioma patient whose treatment included an IDH1 peptide vaccine. The CDR3 protein is CASSPAGGTYNEQFF. DNA of the CDR3: TGTGCCAGCAGCCCCGCGGGCGGTACATACAATGAGCAGTTCTTC. Together with reference TRBV9 and TRBJ2-1, the CDR3 gives the full variable domain: DSGVTQTPKHLITATGQRVTLRCSPRSGDLSVYWYQQSLDQGLQFLIQYYNGEERAKGNILERFSAQQFPDLHSELNLSSLELGDSALYFCASSPAGGTYNEQFFGPGTRLTVL.